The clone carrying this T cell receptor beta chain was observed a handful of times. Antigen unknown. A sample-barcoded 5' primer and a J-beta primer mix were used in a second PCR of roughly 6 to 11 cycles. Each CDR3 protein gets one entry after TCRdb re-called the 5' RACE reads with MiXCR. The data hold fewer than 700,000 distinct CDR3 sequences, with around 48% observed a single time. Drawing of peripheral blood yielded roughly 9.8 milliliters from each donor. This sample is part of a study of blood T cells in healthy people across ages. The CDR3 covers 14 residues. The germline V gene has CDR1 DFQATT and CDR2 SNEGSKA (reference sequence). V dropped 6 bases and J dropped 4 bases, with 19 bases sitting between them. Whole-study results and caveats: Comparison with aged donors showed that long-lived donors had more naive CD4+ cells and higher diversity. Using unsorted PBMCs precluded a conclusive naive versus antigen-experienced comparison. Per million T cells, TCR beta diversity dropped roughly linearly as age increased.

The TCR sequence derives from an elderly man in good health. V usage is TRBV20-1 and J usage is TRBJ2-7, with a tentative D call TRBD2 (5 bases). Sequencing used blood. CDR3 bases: TGCAGTGCACCTCCGGGATCGAATCCTTACGAGCAGTACTTC. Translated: CSAPPGSNPYEQYF.